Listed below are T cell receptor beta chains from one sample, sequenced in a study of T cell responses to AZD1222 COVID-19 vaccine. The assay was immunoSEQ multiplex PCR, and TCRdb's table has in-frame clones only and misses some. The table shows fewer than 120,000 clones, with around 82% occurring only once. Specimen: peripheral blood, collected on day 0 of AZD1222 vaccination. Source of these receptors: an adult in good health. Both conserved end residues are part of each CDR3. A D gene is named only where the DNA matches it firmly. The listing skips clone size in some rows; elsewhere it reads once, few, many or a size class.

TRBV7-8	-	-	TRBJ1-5	CASSSRQTYSNQPQHF	TGTGCCAGCAGCTCCCGACAGACTTATAGCAATCAGCCCCAGCATTTT
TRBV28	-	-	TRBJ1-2	CASSLKVYGYTF	TGTGCCAGCTCACTCAAGGTTTATGGCTACACCTTC
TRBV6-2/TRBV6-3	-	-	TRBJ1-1	CASSPLGTSGNTEAFF	TGTGCCAGCAGCCCGCTCGGGACGTCTGGAAACACTGAAGCTTTCTTT
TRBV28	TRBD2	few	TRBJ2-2	CASSRTSGGRELFF	TGTGCCAGCAGCCGGACTAGCGGCGGCAGGGAGCTGTTTTTT
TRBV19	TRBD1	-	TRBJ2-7	CASSMGTEVYEQYF	TGTGCCAGTAGTATGGGGACAGAAGTCTACGAGCAGTACTTC
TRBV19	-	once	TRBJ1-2	CASSIDLTGLNYGYTF	TGTGCCAGTAGTATAGATCTCACAGGGCTTAACTATGGCTACACCTTC
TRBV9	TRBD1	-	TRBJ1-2	CASTQGGTVPNYGYTF	TGTGCCAGCACCCAGGGGGGAACAGTCCCCAACTATGGCTACACCTTC
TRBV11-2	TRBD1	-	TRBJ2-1	CASTTQGLQGNEQFF	TGTGCCAGCACAACACAGGGGCTACAAGGGAATGAGCAGTTCTTC
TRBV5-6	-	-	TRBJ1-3	CASSFTGSSSGNTIYF	TGTGCCAGCAGCTTCACAGGGAGTTCTTCTGGAAACACCATATATTTT
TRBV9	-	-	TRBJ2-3	CASSVASQRGTDTQYF	TGTGCCAGCAGCGTAGCATCACAGCGGGGCACAGATACGCAGTATTTT
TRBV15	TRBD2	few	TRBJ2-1	CATSRGLAGKGEQFF	TGTGCCACCAGCCGGGGACTAGCGGGGAAGGGTGAGCAGTTCTTC
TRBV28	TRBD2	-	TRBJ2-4	CASGAGSGGRGNIQYF	TGTGCCAGCGGCGCGGGTAGCGGGGGGCGGGGAAACATTCAGTACTTC
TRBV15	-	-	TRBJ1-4	CATSTDLSTRKLFF	TGTGCCACCAGCACCGATTTAAGCACACGGAAACTGTTTTTT
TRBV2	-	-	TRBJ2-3	CASGVRADTQYF	TGTGCCAGCGGCGTACGGGCAGATACGCAGTATTTT
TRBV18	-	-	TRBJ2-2	CASSPRQTGPGELFF	TGTGCCAGCTCACCGCGACAAACAGGCCCCGGGGAGCTGTTTTTT
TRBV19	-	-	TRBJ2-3	CASRNPGGAGTDTQYF	TGTGCCAGTAGGAACCCTGGCGGGGCGGGCACAGATACGCAGTATTTT
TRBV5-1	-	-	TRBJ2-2	CASSLRGAPNTGELFF	TGCGCCAGCAGCTTGAGAGGGGCCCCGAACACCGGGGAGCTGTTTTTT
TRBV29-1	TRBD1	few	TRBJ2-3	CSVVQGAHSTDTQYF	TGCAGCGTTGTACAGGGGGCCCATAGCACAGATACGCAGTATTTT
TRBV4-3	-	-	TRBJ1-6	CASSQESGVLHF	TGCGCCAGCAGCCAAGAATCCGGGGTCCTCCACTTT
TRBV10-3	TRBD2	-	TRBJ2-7	CAISERTSGGSYEQYF	TGTGCCATCAGTGAGCGGACTAGCGGGGGTTCCTACGAGCAGTACTTC
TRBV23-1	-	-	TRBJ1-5	CANSQLNQPQHF	TGCGCCAACTCCCAGCTTAATCAGCCCCAGCATTTT
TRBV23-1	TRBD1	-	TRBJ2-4	CASSQIRDRYF	TGCGCCAGCAGTCAAATCCGGGACAGGTACTTC
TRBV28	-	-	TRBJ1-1	CATTRTGGTEAFF	TGTGCCACCACTCGAACGGGGGGGACTGAAGCTTTCTTT
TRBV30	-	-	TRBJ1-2	CAWSVRGRVRYGYTF	TGTGCCTGGAGTGTACGCGGGCGGGTTCGGTATGGCTACACCTTC
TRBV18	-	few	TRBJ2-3	CASSPRLSPNTDTQYF	TGTGCCAGCTCACCAAGGTTGTCACCGAACACAGATACGCAGTATTTT
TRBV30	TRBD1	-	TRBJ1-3	CAWRDRGSSGNTIYF	TGTGCCTGGAGGGACAGGGGAAGCTCTGGAAACACCATATATTTT
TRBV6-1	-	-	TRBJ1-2	CASSETTNYGYTF	TGTGCCAGCAGTGAGACTACTAACTATGGCTACACCTTC
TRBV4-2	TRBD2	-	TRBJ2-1	CASSQESTQAGALHVIF	TGTGCCAGCAGCCAAGAATCAACACAAGCGGGGGCCCTCCACGTCATCTTC
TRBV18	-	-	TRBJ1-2	CASSPGQTDGYTF	TGTGCCAGCTCCCCCGGACAGACGGACGGCTACACCTTC
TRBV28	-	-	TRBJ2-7	CASSSPGEQYF	TGTGCCAGCAGTTCTCCAGGCGAGCAGTACTTC
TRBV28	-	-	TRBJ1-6	CASYRDVNSPLHF	TGTGCCAGTTACCGGGACGTTAATTCACCCCTCCACTTT
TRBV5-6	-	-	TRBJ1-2	CASSLDRGYFNYGYTF	TGTGCCAGCAGCTTAGATCGGGGATATTTCAACTATGGCTACACCTTC
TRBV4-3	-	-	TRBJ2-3	CASSQDGQSSTDTQYF	TGCGCCAGCAGCCAAGACGGACAGTCTAGCACAGATACGCAGTATTTT
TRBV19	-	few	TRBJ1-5	CASSIAQTPTHF	TGTGCCAGTAGTATAGCCCAGACGCCGACGCATTTT
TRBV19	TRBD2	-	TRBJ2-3	CASSIGGGRRADTQYF	TGTGCCAGTAGTATTGGCGGGGGGCGAAGGGCAGATACGCAGTATTTT
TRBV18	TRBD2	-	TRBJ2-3	CASSRTSGGAGSTDTQYF	TGTGCCAGCTCCCGAACTAGCGGGGGGGCCGGGAGCACAGATACGCAGTATTTT
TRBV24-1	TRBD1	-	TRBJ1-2	CATSGTGGNYGYTF	TGTGCCACCAGTGGCACAGGGGGGAACTATGGCTACACCTTC
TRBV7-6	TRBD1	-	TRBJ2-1	CANLGQGYNEQFF	TGTGCCAACCTGGGACAGGGTTACAATGAGCAGTTCTTC
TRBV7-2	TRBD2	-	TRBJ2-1	CASKTGGARNEQFF	TGTGCCAGCAAAACCGGGGGGGCCCGGAATGAGCAGTTCTTC
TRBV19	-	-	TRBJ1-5	CASSIRGDQPQHF	TGTGCCAGTAGTATCCGAGGGGACCAGCCCCAGCATTTT